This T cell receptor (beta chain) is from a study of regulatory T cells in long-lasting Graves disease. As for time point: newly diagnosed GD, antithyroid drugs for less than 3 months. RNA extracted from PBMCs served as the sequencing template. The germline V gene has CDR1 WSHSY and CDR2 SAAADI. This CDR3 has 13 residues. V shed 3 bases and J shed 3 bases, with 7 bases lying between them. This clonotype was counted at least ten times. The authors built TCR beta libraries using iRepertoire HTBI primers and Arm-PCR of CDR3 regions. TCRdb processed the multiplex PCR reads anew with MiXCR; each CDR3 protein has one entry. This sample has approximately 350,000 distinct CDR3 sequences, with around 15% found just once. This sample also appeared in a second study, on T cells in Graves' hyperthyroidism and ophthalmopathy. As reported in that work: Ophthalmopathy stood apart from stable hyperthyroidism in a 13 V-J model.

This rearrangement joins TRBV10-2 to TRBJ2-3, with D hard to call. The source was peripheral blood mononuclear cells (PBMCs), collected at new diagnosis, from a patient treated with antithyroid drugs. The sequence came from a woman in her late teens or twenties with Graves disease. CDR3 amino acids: CASSDPTTDTQYF. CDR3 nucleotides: TGCGCCAGCAGTGATCCGACTACAGATACGCAGTATTTT.